This T cell receptor (beta chain) was recorded in a study of cytomegalovirus exposure and HLA in healthy donors (dated by TCRdb to 2017 to 2019). In terms of the full investigation: An earlier analysis of fewer than 750 of the donors reported about 300 Gb of sequence data and about 120 million unique TCR beta sequences obtained from approximately 180 million T cells. Approximately 310 gigabases of sequencing data and tens of millions of unique TCR sequences were included in an early release covering about 700 HLA-typed donors. Of the roughly 400 genotyped donors, around 81% fell in the genetic ancestry cluster associated with self-reported Caucasian donors. The aim of the study was to test whether cataloging public T cell receptors could identify signatures of past pathogen exposure. The study used immunosequencing to profile the T cell repertoires of several hundred subjects and linked those repertoires to cytomegalovirus serostatus. Besides the first cohort of 500 to 700 subjects, a separate validation cohort made up of 90 to 150 different subjects was used. The study combined high-throughput TCR immunosequencing, statistical association of individual TCRs with disease status, and machine learning to predict cytomegalovirus infection status. A later analysis re-analyzed previously published TCR beta repertoires from roughly 630 donors and added high-resolution HLA genotyping to study TCR occurrence patterns. In the later analysis, no new phenotypic data were used to find candidate immune exposures; instead, reliance was placed on TCR beta sequences and their occurrence across donors. An earlier analysis of 587 of the donors used high-throughput TCR beta sequencing to judge whether each TCR beta V gene segment behaved as functional or pseudogenic. Donor age, sex, ethnicity and CMV serostatus were compiled together with the repertoire data. In a later genetic analysis, genome-wide SNP genotypes for about three fifths of the 666 donors were used, and that subset was treated as a discovery cohort. All discovery cohort repertoires had been generated on a single sequencing platform. Class I and class II HLA loci were covered by the typing at four-digit resolution. The number of typed donors differed by locus: 629-630 for A, B, C, DRB1 and DQB1; approximately 540 for DQA1; approximately 610 for DPA1; and some 470 for DPB1. A handful of DR-DQ haplotypes were treated as single units for association and clustering because of strong linkage in the cohort. Among a few hundred genotyped donors of the cohort, an average of 235,054 unique TCR beta nucleotide sequences were sequenced per donor, roughly 20% of them non-productive. On the study overall, not on this receptor specifically: HLA typing was unavailable for some donors at each locus, so association tests used only the typed subset. Compared with equally common non-associated chains, HLA-associated TCR beta chains in a later analysis were more clonally expanded and had lower generation probabilities. Correlated functional status among segregating V segments might reflect linkage disequilibrium, but an unknown experimental factor could not be ruled out. A group of highly shared sequence variants was considered likely to be a technical artifact of the sequencing pipeline. In an earlier analysis of fewer than 700 of the donors, most TCR beta V segments appeared in productive rearrangements about 90% or about 30% of the time, broadly matching IMGT annotations. A later analysis found that TCR association rates varied across HLA loci, with DRB1 alleles showing the most associated TCRs and HLA-C alleles the fewest. Cytomegalovirus status was reported to be diagnosed by the classifier with high specificity and sensitivity in both the original and validation cohorts. A total of 150 or so TCR beta chains were listed by the study as associated with cytomegalovirus. In this cohort, only TCR beta chains were sequenced, and detectable features were limited by the absence of alpha or paired-chain data. In vitro tests confirmed that three of the cytomegalovirus-associated TCR beta chains recognize cytomegalovirus antigens. For the cohort, immune exposure information was limited to CMV serostatus. When HLA alleles, especially DR and DQ, strongly co-occurred, attributing TCR associations to individual alleles was difficult. Sequencing depth was assumed to be roughly uniform across donors in the presence/absence analyses, though that assumption may not hold. In a later analysis, most CMV-associated TCR beta chains were found to appear HLA-restricted, with HLA associations seemingly driven largely by CMV exposure. Across donors, most TCR sequences were observed very rarely, whereas some public TCRs were present in many individuals. In a later analysis, 15,000 to 20,000 TCR beta sequences were associated with specific HLA alleles at a false discovery rate of 0.05. Compared with the approximately 600-donor mean, donors in an Asian-associated ancestry cluster had fewer N-insertions in productive TCRs, according to a later genetic analysis. It was suggested by the authors that the approach could potentially be generalized to other disease states and immunological phenotypes. Fewer than 20 rarely observed V segments, including chromosome 9 orphons, were excluded from the earlier analysis of several hundred of the donors because counts were too low. In a later genetic analysis, a missense DCLRE1C variant was associated with V-gene and J-gene trimming of TCR beta chains, and the association was replicated in an independent cohort. Several of the top co-occurrence clusters appeared to be linked to parvovirus B19, influenza, CMV and Epstein-Barr virus, according to a later analysis. A further reported finding was that TCR beta sequences accurately predicted the HLA-A and HLA-B alleles for most subjects in the first cohort.

In total, approximately 610 healthy bone marrow donors made up the cohort. At the time of sampling, every cohort member was nominally healthy, though immune exposures that went unrecorded were likely present. Of the 666 cohort members, 250 to 300 had a positive CMV serostatus and approximately 370 had a negative one, while no CMV serostatus was recorded for the donor. A peripheral blood sample was collected from each donor, and TCR beta sequencing was performed on peripheral blood mononuclear cells. The Qiagen DNeasy Blood Extraction Kit was used to extract genomic DNA from the blood cell samples. The library came from the immunoSEQ multiplex PCR assay. For the multiplex PCR, a mixture combining 60 forward primers for TCR Vbeta segments and 13 reverse primers for TCR Jbeta segments was used. A multiplex PCR assay on genomic DNA amplified the CDR3 region of rearranged TCR beta genes. The Illumina HiSeq System was used to sequence the amplified TCR beta libraries as 87-base-pair reads. The paper's data handling went like this. Across the 500 to 850 repertoires, a later analysis counted tens of millions of unique TCR beta chains, 9 million to 14 million of which were shared by at least two donors. To remove PCR and sequencing errors, raw reads were error-corrected and collapsed into unique sequences using a nearest-neighbor algorithm that merged closely related sequences. CDR3 sequences were aligned to IMGT reference sequences to assign V, D and J gene segments. Each retained sequence needed at least a six-nucleotide match to both a V gene segment and a J gene segment. Rearrangements were called productive when the CDR3 lacked stop codons and stayed in frame with V and J; all others were non-productive. Following IMGT convention, CDR3 was defined as the stretch from the second conserved V-encoded cysteine to the conserved J-encoded phenylalanine. The earlier analysis of fewer than 700 of the donors excluded sequences that lacked an unambiguous match to a single V gene segment. An earlier analysis of 500 to 700 of the donors classified V segments as functional when productive rearrangements were above 56.7% and as segregating when the standard deviation between donors was above 5%. A statistical classification framework was built to diagnose cytomegalovirus status from the catalog of TCR beta chain sequences. V and J gene assignment, in a later analysis, came from comparing TCR nucleotide sequences with IMGT/GENE-DB human TR gene sequences. The TCRdist pipeline was used in a later analysis to assign CDR3 sequences and most-parsimonious VDJ recombination scenarios. In a later analysis, every TCR beta chain was defined by the combination of its CDR3 amino acid sequence and its V-gene family, and reads without a unique V-gene family were dropped. A later analysis removed several hundred highly shared, low-generation-probability nucleotide sequences to deal with suspected cross-contamination and a sequencing artifact. For each public chain, a later analysis derived a clonal expansion index from normalized ranks of inferred template counts within each repertoire. In a later analysis, generation probabilities were computed with a VDJ recombination model fitted to out-of-frame rearrangements, and the resulting probabilities were checked against IGoR. A later analysis scored TCR-TCR, TCR-HLA and TCR-CMV co-occurrence with hypergeometric tests, applying a repertoire-size bias correction to TCR pairs. A later analysis estimated false discovery rates by permuting HLA or CMV assignments 20 times. A later analysis grouped co-occurring TCRs with DBSCAN, adding TCRdist sequence similarity when clustering within HLA-allele-positive subsets. Repertoires with fewer than 30,000 or more than 120,000 public chains were left out of co-occurrence clustering, as were five repertoires with anomalous nucleotide sharing. TCRdb re-hosts the immuneACCESS table, in-frame sequences only. Its copies lack some clones; in the studies checked, an unresolved V gene accounts for under half of them, and the cause for the rest is not known. V, J and clone size are those of that table, while D and trimming were read from the DNA. The sample records some 140,000 clones, roughly 70% of which are singletons. The ten most abundant clones make up 1.6% of the sample.

Note on this clone: Its antigen has not been determined. Base quality data are lacking; no much larger clone is found one base away.

Sample: PBMCs. The clonotype was recovered from a human donor in good health.

In nucleotide form, the sequence is TGTGCCAGCAGTGGTGAGGGACAGGAGTTCTTC. Translated, this gives CASSGEGQEFF. The chain is encoded by TRBV25-1 joined to TRBJ2-1; 8 middle bases align to TRBD1. Counted from cysteine to phenylalanine, this CDR3 has 11 amino acids. The only DNA kept is the CDR3, 33 bases in frame from the first base. Germline trimming amounts to 4 bases on V and 14 bases on J, with 4 as the count of junction bases outside the gene matches. According to the germline V gene, CDR1 reads MGHDK and CDR2 reads SYGVNS.